This T cell receptor (beta chain) was found in a study of cytomegalovirus exposure and HLA in healthy donors. As to this clone: Its antigen is undetermined.

Profiling relied on immunoSEQ multiplex PCR, and the TCRdb table lists in-frame clones only, not all of them. Here the sample spans 100,000 to 150,000 clones, about 94% being singletons. V lost 5 bases and J lost 1; bases outside the gene matches: 12. Germline V lookup: CDR1 MDHEN, CDR2 SYDVKM. This CDR3 region has 18 residues. Whole-study findings and limits: Rare TCR sequences dominated, though some public TCRs recurred in many donors. In the approximately 120 validation repertoires, a later analysis found that first-cohort TCR clusters tended to co-occur. Cytomegalovirus association was assigned to over 150 TCR beta chains.

The sequencing sample was made of PBMCs. This rearrangement joins TRBV28 to TRBJ2-2, with 8 bases that match TRBD2. The receptor comes from a woman younger than 30 in good health and CMV-seronegative. Written as DNA, the CDR3 is TGTGCCAGCAGTGGCGGGGGGCGACAGCCCCTGAACACCGGGGAGCTGTTTTTT. Translating it yields CASSGGGRQPLNTGELFF.